This T cell receptor (beta chain) stems from a study of human T cells and chemical hapten exposure. Across the study: Chiefly women, the patients showed alopecia areata, totalis or universalis.

TCRdb reanalysed the RACE reads using MiXCR and keeps one entry per CDR3 protein. The table lists fewer than 40,000 distinct CDR3 sequences, more than 9.5% of them singletons. This sample's time point: patch test 3, about 24 weeks after DPC sensitization. Specified treatment: therapeutic diphenylcyclopropenone sensitization with weekly scalp DPC. Unfractionated whole blood yielded the extracted total RNA. The CDR3 spans 13 residues. Germline V gives CDR1 DFQATT, CDR2 SNEGSKA (reference sequence). This chain links TRBV20-1 with TRBJ2-1, with 12 bases lining up with TRBD2. The sequence was collected from a woman between 40 and 50 years old with alopecia areata. Some clones in this sample may be carry-over from other donors' samples. This sample comprised whole blood, obtained in connection with sensitization to the hapten diphenylcyclopropenone (DPC). This CDR3 reads CSLTSGSRNEQFF. The CDR3 DNA is TGCAGCCTGACTAGCGGGAGTAGGAATGAGCAGTTCTTC.